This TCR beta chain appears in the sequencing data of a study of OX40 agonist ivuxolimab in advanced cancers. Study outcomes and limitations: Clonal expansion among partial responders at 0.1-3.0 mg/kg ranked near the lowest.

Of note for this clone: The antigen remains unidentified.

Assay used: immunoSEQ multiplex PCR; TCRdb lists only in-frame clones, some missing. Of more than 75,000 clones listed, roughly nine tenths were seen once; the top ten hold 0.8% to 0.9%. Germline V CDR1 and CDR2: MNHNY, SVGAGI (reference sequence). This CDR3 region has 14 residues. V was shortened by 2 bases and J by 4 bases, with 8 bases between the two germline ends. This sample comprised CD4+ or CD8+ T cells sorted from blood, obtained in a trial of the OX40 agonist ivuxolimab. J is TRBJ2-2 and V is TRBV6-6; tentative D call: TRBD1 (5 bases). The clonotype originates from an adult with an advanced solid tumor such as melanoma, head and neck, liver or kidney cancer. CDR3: CASSYQGSTGELFF. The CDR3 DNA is TGTGCCAGCAGTTACCAGGGATCCACCGGGGAGCTGTTTTTT.